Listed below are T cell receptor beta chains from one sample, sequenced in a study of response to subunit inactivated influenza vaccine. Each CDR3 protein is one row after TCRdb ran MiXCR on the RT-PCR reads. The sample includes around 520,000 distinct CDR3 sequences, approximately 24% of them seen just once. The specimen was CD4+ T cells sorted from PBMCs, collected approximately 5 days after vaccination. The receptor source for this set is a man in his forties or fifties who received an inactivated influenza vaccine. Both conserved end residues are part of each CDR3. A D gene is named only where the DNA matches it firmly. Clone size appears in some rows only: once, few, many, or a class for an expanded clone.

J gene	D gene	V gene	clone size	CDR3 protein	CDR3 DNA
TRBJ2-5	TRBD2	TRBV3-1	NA	CASSQQTSGWETQYF	TGTGCCAGCAGCCAACAGACTAGCGGGTGGGAGACCCAGTACTTC
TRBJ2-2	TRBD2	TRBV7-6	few	CASSQLKPTSGRAGGTGELFF	TGTGCCAGCAGCCAACTGAAGCCGACTAGCGGGAGGGCCGGTGGCACCGGGGAGCTGTTTTTT
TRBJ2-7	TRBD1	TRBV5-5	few	CASSRTTGRAYEQYF	TGTGCCAGCAGCCGGACGACAGGGAGAGCCTACGAGCAGTACTTC
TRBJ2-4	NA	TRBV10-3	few	CAISESRTENIQYF	TGTGCCATCAGTGAGTCAAGGACAGAAAACATTCAGTACTTC
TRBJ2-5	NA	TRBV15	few	CATSRDQGGETQYF	TGTGCCACCAGCAGAGATCAGGGGGGGGAGACCCAGTACTTC
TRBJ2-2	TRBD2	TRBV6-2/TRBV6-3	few	CASSPPLTGGIGELFF	TGTGCCAGCAGCCCCCCACTGACGGGAGGAATCGGGGAGCTGTTTTTT
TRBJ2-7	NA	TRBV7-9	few	CASSSTAAWEQYF	TGTGCCAGCAGCTCGACGGCCGCCTGGGAGCAGTACTTC
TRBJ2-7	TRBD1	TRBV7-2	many	CASSSTWDSKNYEQYF	TGTGCCAGCAGCTCCACCTGGGACAGTAAGAATTACGAGCAGTACTTC
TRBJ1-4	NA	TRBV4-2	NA	CASSHTVRGRKNEKLFF	TGTGCCAGCAGCCATACAGTTCGGGGCAGGAAGAATGAAAAACTGTTTTTT
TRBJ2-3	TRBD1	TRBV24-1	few	CATSETGTASDTQYF	TGTGCCACCAGTGAGACCGGGACAGCTTCAGATACGCAGTATTTT
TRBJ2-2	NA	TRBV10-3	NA	CAISNTGTVNTGELFF	TGTGCCATCAGTAATACAGGGACGGTTAACACCGGGGAGCTGTTTTTT
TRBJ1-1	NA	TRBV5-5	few	CASRSDRKTEAFF	TGTGCCAGCAGGTCTGACCGTAAGACTGAAGCTTTCTTT
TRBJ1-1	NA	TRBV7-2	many	CASSLITGNTEAFF	TGTGCCAGCAGCTTAATAACAGGGAACACTGAAGCTTTCTTT
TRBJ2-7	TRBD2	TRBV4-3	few	CASSQEGLAGDYEQYF	TGCGCCAGCAGCCAGGAGGGACTAGCGGGAGATTACGAGCAGTACTTC
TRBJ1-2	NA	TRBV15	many	CATSRDRLGGYTF	TGTGCCACCAGCAGAGATCGGCTGGGTGGCTACACCTTC
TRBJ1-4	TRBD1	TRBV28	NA	CASRGQEYEKLFF	TGTGCCAGCCGAGGACAGGAATATGAAAAACTGTTTTTT
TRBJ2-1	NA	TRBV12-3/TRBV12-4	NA	CASSRGLGEQFF	TGTGCCAGCAGCCGGGGGCTAGGTGAGCAGTTCTTC
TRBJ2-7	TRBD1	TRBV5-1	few	CASSSTGTGAEQYF	TGCGCCAGCAGCTCTACCGGGACAGGGGCCGAGCAGTACTTC
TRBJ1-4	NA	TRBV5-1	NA	CASSLTPPQTNEKLFF	TGCGCCAGCAGCTTGACGCCACCTCAAACTAATGAAAAACTGTTTTTT
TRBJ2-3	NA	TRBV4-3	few	CASSQDLVGSTQYF	TGCGCCAGCAGCCAAGATTTGGTGGGGAGTACGCAGTATTTT
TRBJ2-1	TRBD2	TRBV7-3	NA	CASSPLAGDSFNEQFF	TGTGCCAGCAGCCCACTAGCGGGAGACTCATTTAATGAGCAGTTCTTC
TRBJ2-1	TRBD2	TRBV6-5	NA	CASSYGGSGRSEQFF	TGTGCCAGCAGTTACGGGGGCAGCGGGAGAAGTGAGCAGTTCTTC
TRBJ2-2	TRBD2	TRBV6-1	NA	CASSGTSGGVGELFF	TGTGCCAGCAGTGGGACTAGCGGGGGGGTCGGGGAGCTGTTTTTT
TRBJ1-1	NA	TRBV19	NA	CASSIGHTEAFF	TGTGCCAGTAGTATAGGTCATACTGAAGCTTTCTTT
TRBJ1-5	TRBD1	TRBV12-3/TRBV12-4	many	CASSLGQGYQPQHF	TGTGCCAGCAGTTTAGGACAGGGATACCAGCCCCAGCATTTT
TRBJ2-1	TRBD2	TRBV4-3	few	CASSQEPMASGLVYNEQFF	TGCGCCAGCAGCCAAGAACCCATGGCTAGCGGGTTAGTGTACAATGAGCAGTTCTTC
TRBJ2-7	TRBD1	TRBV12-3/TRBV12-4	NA	CASSFGTGDYEQYF	TGTGCCAGCAGTTTTGGGACAGGGGACTACGAGCAGTACTTC
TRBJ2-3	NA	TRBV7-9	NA	CASRPRSADTQYF	TGTGCCAGCAGACCTCGGTCCGCAGATACGCAGTATTTT
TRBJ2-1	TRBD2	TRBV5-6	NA	CASSSRGLAGVEHFF	TGTGCCAGCAGCAGCCGTGGGCTAGCGGGGGTCGAGCATTTCTTC
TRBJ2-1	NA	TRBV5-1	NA	CASSSEGDYNEQFF	TGCGCCAGCAGCTCCGAGGGGGATTACAATGAGCAGTTCTTC
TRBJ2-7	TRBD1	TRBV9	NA	CASSVAQGDAYEQYF	TGTGCCAGCAGCGTAGCACAGGGGGATGCCTACGAGCAGTACTTC
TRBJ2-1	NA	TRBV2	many	CASRSLRKNNEQFF	TGTGCCAGCAGATCATTAAGGAAAAACAATGAGCAGTTCTTC
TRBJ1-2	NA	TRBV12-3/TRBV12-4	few	CASSLKVGAVGYTF	TGTGCCAGCAGTTTGAAAGTTGGGGCCGTGGGCTACACCTTC
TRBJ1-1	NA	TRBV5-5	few	CASSWGRGNTEAFF	TGTGCCAGCAGCTGGGGGAGGGGGAACACTGAAGCTTTCTTT
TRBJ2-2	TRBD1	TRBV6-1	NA	CASRASGGSGELFF	TGTGCCAGCAGGGCGTCAGGGGGCAGCGGGGAGCTGTTTTTT
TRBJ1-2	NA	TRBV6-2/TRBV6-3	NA	CASRSTPTRTNTYGYTF	TGTGCCAGCAGATCGACCCCCACCAGGACGAACACCTATGGCTACACCTTC